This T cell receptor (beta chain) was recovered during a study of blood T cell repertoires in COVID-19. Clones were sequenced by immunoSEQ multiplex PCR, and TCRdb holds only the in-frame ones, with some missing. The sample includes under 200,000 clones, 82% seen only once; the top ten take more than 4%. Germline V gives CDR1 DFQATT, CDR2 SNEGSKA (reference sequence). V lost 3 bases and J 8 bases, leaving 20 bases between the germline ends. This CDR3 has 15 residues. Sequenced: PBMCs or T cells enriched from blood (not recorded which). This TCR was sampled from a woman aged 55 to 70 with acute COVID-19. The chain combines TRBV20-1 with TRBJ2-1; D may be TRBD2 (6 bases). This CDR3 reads CSASLPGDDFYEQFF. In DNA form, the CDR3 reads TGCAGTGCTAGTCTCCCGGGAGACGATTTCTATGAGCAGTTCTTC.